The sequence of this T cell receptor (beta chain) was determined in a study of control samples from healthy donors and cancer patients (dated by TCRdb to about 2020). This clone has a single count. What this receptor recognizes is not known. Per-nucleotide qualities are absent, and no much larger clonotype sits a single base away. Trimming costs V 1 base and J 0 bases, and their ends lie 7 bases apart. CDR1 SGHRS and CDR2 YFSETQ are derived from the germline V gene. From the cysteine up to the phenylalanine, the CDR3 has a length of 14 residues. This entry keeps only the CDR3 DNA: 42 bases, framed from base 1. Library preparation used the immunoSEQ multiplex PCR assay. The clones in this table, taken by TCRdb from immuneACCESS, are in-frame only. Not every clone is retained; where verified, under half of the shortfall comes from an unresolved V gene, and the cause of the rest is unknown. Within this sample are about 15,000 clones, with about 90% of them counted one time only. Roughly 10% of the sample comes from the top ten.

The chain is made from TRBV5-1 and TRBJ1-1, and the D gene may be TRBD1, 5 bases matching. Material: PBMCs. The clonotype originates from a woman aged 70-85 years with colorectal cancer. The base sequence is TGCGCCAGCAGCTTGACAGGAATGAACACTGAAGCTTTCTTT. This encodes CASSLTGMNTEAFF.